Each of the 4 T cell receptor beta chains below was sequenced from the same sample in a study of cytomegalovirus exposure and HLA in healthy donors. The PCR had 60 Vbeta and 13 Jbeta primers. The table came from immunoSEQ multiplex PCR; TCRdb's copy has only in-frame clones and leaves some out. The sample has some 220,000 clones, roughly 90% seen once; the top ten hold more than 0.8%. The specimen was PBMCs. The source of these receptors is a woman aged 18-29 years in good health and CMV-seronegative.

This clone showed up just once. This chain links TRBV19 with TRBJ1-1; D might be TRBD1 (6 bases). This CDR3 is built from 17 residues. Germline CDR1 is LNHDA and CDR2 is SQIVND (reference sequence). V lost 3 bases to trimming and J lost 1 base, with 18 bases between them. The CDR3 DNA reads as TGTGCCAGTAGTATTCGCGGTGGGACACCGGGGAACACTGAAGCTTTCTTT. Amino acids: CASSIRGGTPGNTEAFF.

The chain employs TRBV5-4 and TRBJ2-5, with TRBD2 as a possible D gene (6 bases). This CDR3 is 14 amino acids long. Germline V gene data show CDR1 as SGHNT and CDR2 as YYREEE (reference sequence). V lost 1 base and J lost 3, with 10 bases in between. CDR3 region: CASSLLGGKETQYF. In DNA, the CDR3 is TGTGCCAGCAGCTTGTTGGGCGGGAAAGAGACCCAGTACTTC.

The chain carries TRBV11-3 and TRBJ2-7, with D perhaps matching TRBD2 (6 bases). The length of the CDR3 is 19 residues. Germline V CDR1 and CDR2: SGHNT, YENEEA. The germline V and J ends were trimmed by 0 bases and 3 bases, with 24 bases remaining between them. CDR3 nucleotides: TGTGCCAGCAGCTTAGATCTAACTAGCTGGTCTCGGAACGTCTACGAGCAGTACTTC. It is translated as CASSLDLTSWSRNVYEQYF.

This clone was seen more than once but under ten times. The chain recombines TRBV29-1 with TRBJ1-2; D is uncertain. This CDR3 is built from 14 residues. Between the trimmed V and J ends, which lost 1 base and 6 bases, there was a span of 15 bases. CDR1 and CDR2 (germline): SQVTM, ANQGSEA. CDR3: CSVEGREGGNGYTF. The CDR3 nucleotides are TGCAGCGTTGAAGGCCGGGAGGGAGGGAATGGCTACACCTTC.